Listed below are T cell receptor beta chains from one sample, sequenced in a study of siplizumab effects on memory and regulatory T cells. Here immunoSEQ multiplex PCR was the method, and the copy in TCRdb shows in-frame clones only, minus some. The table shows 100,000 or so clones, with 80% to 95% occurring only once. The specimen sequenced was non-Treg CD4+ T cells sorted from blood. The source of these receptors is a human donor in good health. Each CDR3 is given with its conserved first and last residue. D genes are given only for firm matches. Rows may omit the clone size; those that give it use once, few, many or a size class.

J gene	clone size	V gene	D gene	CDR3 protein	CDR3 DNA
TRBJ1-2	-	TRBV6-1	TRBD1	CASSAQTGGGTYGYTF	TGTGCCAGCAGTGCCCAGACAGGGGGCGGAACCTATGGCTACACCTTC
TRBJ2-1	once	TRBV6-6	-	CASSYPFQGDEQFF	TGTGCCAGCAGTTACCCATTCCAAGGGGATGAGCAGTTCTTC
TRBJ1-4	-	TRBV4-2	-	CASSQDNGAVNEKLFF	TGTGCCAGCAGCCAAGATAACGGGGCGGTGAATGAAAAACTGTTTTTT
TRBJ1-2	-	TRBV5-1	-	CASSLRENYGYTF	TGCGCCAGCAGCTTGAGGGAAAACTATGGCTACACCTTC
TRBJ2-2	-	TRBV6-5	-	CASSYYPSNTGELFF	TGTGCCAGCAGTTACTATCCTTCGAACACCGGGGAGCTGTTTTTT
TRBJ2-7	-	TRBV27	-	CATHAGEQYF	TGTGCCACCCACGCGGGGGAGCAGTACTTC
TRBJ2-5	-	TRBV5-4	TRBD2	CASSPGTSGGAGETQYF	TGTGCCAGCAGCCCTGGGACTAGCGGGGGGGCTGGGGAGACCCAGTACTTC
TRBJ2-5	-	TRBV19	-	CASSRGETQYF	TGTGCCAGTAGTAGGGGAGAGACCCAGTACTTC
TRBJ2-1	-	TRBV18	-	CASSPVGREQFF	TGTGCCAGCTCACCTGTTGGACGTGAGCAGTTCTTC
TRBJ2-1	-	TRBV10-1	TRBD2	CASSVASGAFREQFF	TGCGCCAGCAGTGTGGCCAGCGGGGCCTTCAGGGAGCAGTTCTTC
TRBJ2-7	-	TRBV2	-	CASSDSNQSPEQYF	TGTGCCAGCAGTGATTCAAACCAGAGCCCAGAGCAGTACTTC
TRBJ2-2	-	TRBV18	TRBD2	CASSKLAGTGELFF	TGTGCCAGCTCAAAACTAGCGGGGACCGGGGAGCTGTTTTTT
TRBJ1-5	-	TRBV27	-	CASSPTPGAEQPQHF	TGTGCCAGCAGTCCTACCCCGGGGGCGGAGCAGCCCCAGCATTTT
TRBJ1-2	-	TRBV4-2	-	CASSVGPGNYYGYTF	TGTGCCAGCAGCGTCGGACCGGGGAATTACTATGGCTACACCTTC
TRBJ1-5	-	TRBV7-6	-	CASSSGQDQPQHF	TGTGCCAGCAGTTCAGGCCAGGATCAGCCCCAGCATTTT
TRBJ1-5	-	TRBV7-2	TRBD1	CASSLTGTGGNQPQHF	TGTGCCAGCAGCTTAACAGGGACAGGGGGCAATCAGCCCCAGCATTTT
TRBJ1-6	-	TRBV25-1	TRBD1	CASTVSQGGNSPLHF	TGTGCCAGCACGGTCAGCCAGGGGGGTAATTCACCCCTCCACTTT
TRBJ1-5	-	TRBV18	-	CASSSGGAGNQPQHF	TGTGCCAGCTCATCGGGAGGGGCGGGCAATCAGCCCCAGCATTTT
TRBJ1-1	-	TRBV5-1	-	CASSLVGDKDTEAFF	TGCGCCAGCAGCTTGGTAGGGGATAAGGACACTGAAGCTTTCTTT
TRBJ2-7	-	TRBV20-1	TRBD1	CSADRGEQYF	TGCAGTGCCGACAGGGGGGAGCAGTACTTC
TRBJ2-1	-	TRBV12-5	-	CASGLAIFSGHLYNEQFF	TGTGCTAGTGGTTTGGCTATCTTCTCAGGACACCTCTACAATGAGCAGTTCTTC
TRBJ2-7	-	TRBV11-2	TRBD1	CASSSLTGSPPEQYF	TGTGCCAGCAGCTCCTTGACAGGGTCTCCCCCCGAGCAGTACTTC
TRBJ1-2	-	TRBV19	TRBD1	CASSPRGGGDGYTF	TGTGCCAGTAGTCCCCGCGGAGGGGGCGATGGCTACACCTTC
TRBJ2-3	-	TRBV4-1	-	CASSPFSSQGGTDTQYF	TGCGCCAGCAGCCCCTTCTCATCACAGGGCGGTACAGATACGCAGTATTTT
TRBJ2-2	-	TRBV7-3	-	CASSTQGFTGELFF	TGTGCCAGCAGCACCCAGGGGTTCACCGGGGAGCTGTTTTTT
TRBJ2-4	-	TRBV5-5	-	CASSLVLAKNIQYF	TGTGCCAGCAGCTTGGTGCTAGCCAAAAACATTCAGTACTTC
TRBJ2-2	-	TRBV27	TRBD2	CASSLLAGGPGELFF	TGTGCCAGCAGTTTATTGGCGGGGGGGCCCGGGGAGCTGTTTTTT
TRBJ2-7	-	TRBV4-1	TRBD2	CASSQGKLTGRLAGTNYEQYF	TGCGCCAGCAGCCAGGGGAAATTGACAGGGCGTCTAGCGGGGACCAACTACGAGCAGTACTTC
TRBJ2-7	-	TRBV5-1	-	CASSLGQANEQYF	TGCGCCAGCAGCTTGGGGCAGGCTAACGAGCAGTACTTC
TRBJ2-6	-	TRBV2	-	CASRRFGANVLTF	TGTGCCAGCCGCCGGTTTGGGGCCAACGTCCTGACTTTC